These 11 T cell receptor beta chains share one sample of origin, sequenced in a study of blood T cell repertoires in COVID-19. Generated by immunoSEQ multiplex PCR, the TCRdb table keeps only in-frame clones and is missing some. The profile shows 160,000 or so clones, about four fifths of them singletons. Sequencing input: peripheral blood. These receptors were taken from a woman in her sixties or seventies with COVID-19, enrolled during active disease.

This sequence joins TRBV3-1 (or the pseudogene TRBV3-2) and TRBJ1-1; possible D gene TRBD1, 5 bases. The CDR3 is 13 amino acids. Per the germline V gene, CDR1 is LGHDT and CDR2 is YNNKEL (reference sequence). V lost 7 bases to trimming and J lost 5 bases, with 14 bases between them. The DNA for the CDR3 is TGTGCCAGCACTTGGGGGGTGGAGACTGAAGCTTTCTTT. Amino acids: CASTWGVETEAFF.

The chain combines TRBV7-6 with TRBJ2-7; 7 nucleotides agree with TRBD2. This CDR3 has 15 residues. V dropped 5 bases and J dropped 4; count of bases not matched to a gene: 11. Germline-derived CDR1 and CDR2 are SGHVS and FNYEAQ. CDR3 sequence reads: CASSAGPSGSYEQYV. CDR3 DNA sequence: TGTGCCAGCAGCGCAGGGCCTAGCGGATCTTACGAGCAGTACGTC.

The rearrangement uses TRBV28 and TRBJ1-6, with TRBD1 as a possible D gene (6 bases). CDR1 is MDHEN, CDR2 SYDVKM, per germline. This CDR3 is built from 16 residues. Trimming removed 11 bases from V and 4 bases from J, with 21 bases in between. The CDR3 DNA sequence: TGTGCCTCCCGGCGCGGGGGGCGTCGGTATAATTCACCCCTCCACTTT. This sequence encodes CASRRGGRRYNSPLHF.

A note on this clone: One end of the junction fails to match germline, which may point to a read error. The gene calls are TRBV6-1 and TRBJ2-1; D is unclear. Germline lookup yields CDR1 MNHNS and CDR2 SASEGT. This CDR3 is 13 amino acids long. The CDR3 is CASSDSSSSKFLF. The CDR3 DNA follows: TGTGCCAGCAGTGACAGTAGCTCGTCCAAATTCCTCTTC.

V usage is TRBV5-1 and J usage is TRBJ2-3, with 13 bases matching TRBD2. V gave up 3 bases and J gave up 4 bases; unmatched junction bases: 5. Germline CDR1 SGHRS, CDR2 YFSETQ. This CDR3 spans 16 amino acids. This CDR3 reads CASSSILAGGPDTQYF. CDR3 in DNA: TGCGCCAGCAGCTCGATACTAGCGGGAGGGCCAGATACGCAGTATTTT.

The V call is TRBV4-2, the J call TRBJ2-1; D is perhaps TRBD1 (5 bases). CDR3 length equals 17 residues. CDR1 and CDR2 from the germline V gene are LGHNA and YNFKEQ. V dropped 1 base and J dropped 3 bases, with 16 bases sitting between them. The CDR3 nucleotides read TGTGCCAGCAGCCAAGCCGGGTGGCAGGGAATCTACAATGAGCAGTTCTTC. This encodes CASSQAGWQGIYNEQFF.

This chain uses TRBV29-1 with TRBJ2-7, with D possibly TRBD1 on 5 matching bases. The CDR3 length is 11 residues. The V gene's germline CDR1 is SQVTM and CDR2 ANQGSEA. Deletions cut 4 bases from V and 3 bases from J, with 7 bases between. As DNA, the CDR3 is TGCAGCGTTGGAGACAGCTACGAGCAGTACTTC. Its translation is CSVGDSYEQYF.

The V and J genes are TRBV7-2 and TRBJ2-3; TRBD1 matches at 7 bases. The CDR3 covers 12 residues. Trimming took 7 bases from V and 5 from J; bases not matched to a gene: 3. Per the germline V gene, CDR1 is SGHTA and CDR2 is FQGNSA. CDR3 DNA sequence: TGTGCCAGCAACAACAGGGGAGATACGCAGTATTTT. This gives the protein CASNNRGDTQYF.

This clone was recorded only once. The chain couples TRBV6-2 or TRBV6-3 to TRBJ2-7; 7 nucleotides line up with TRBD2. With 2 bases clipped from V and 5 bases from J, the junction kept 0 bases outside the gene matches. Germline assignment: CDR1 MNHEY and CDR2 SVGEGT. The CDR3 covers 12 residues. The CDR3 is CASSYRGDEQYV. As DNA, the CDR3 is TGTGCCAGCAGTTACCGGGGGGACGAGCAGTACGTC.

The chain links TRBV28 to TRBJ2-7; D is ambiguous. The CDR3 length is 11 residues. CDR1 is MDHEN, CDR2 SYDVKM, per germline. V was pared by 6 bases and J by 0 bases, with 3 bases between. CDR3 coding DNA: TGTGCCAGCAGCCGCTCCTACGAGCAGTACTTC. It yields the protein CASSRSYEQYF.

The chain uses TRBV9 and TRBJ1-1; 7 bases map to TRBD1. The CDR3 sequence is 15 residues long. Germline CDR1 reads SGDLS; CDR2 reads YYNGEE. The junction had 13 bases not matched to a gene; V was cut back by 7 bases and J by 4 bases. In DNA, the CDR3 is TGTGCCAGCGCGCCGCAGAGGTGGGACAGCACTGAAGCTTTCTTT. It encodes CASAPQRWDSTEAFF.